This TCR beta chain appears in the sequencing data of a study of neurological immune-mediated disorders (dated by TCRdb to about 2019). Notes on the research overall: Using UMI-based sequencing, the study compared peripheral blood TCR-beta repertoires from patients with HTLV-I-associated myelopathy (HAM/TSP), patients with multiple sclerosis, and healthy controls. Longitudinal samples, technical triplicates and paired sorted CD4+ and CD8+ T-cell subsets, alongside PBMC samples, were included among the 106 TCR-beta libraries. The cohort included 60 to 75 subjects: about 14 with HAM/TSP, around 34 with multiple sclerosis, and approximately 20 healthy controls.

What the research found in general, with its limitations: TCR clonal expansion was greatest in HAM/TSP patients and smallest in MS patients, who ranked below even healthy controls. No identical CDR3 amino acid sequences were found to be shared among expanded clones across subjects, suggesting that TCR-beta repertoires were private in all groups.

Remarks on this clonotype: The antigen it binds to is not known. The input lacks base qualities; no much larger clone sits a single base away.

The germline V gene (reference sequence) sets CDR1 to MNHEY and CDR2 to SMNVEV. Its CDR3 holds 15 amino acids, cysteine through phenylalanine. Here the CDR3 DNA is all that survives: 45 bases in frame from base 1. Germline trimming amounts to 6 bases on V and 5 bases on J, with 5 as the count of junction bases outside the gene matches. Blood bank volunteers in Maryland, USA served as the healthy controls. Libraries from unsorted PBMCs were made from 2 million PBMCs kept in RNAlater at -80 degrees C until RNA extraction. Peripheral blood was subjected to Ficoll-Hypaque density gradient centrifugation to isolate PBMCs, which were then cryopreserved in liquid nitrogen. cDNA was synthesized by template-switch 5'RACE using a primer with a 10-nucleotide random unique molecular identifier that tagged each TCR transcript. Every sequencing run yielded over 170 million TCR-beta sequences covering 15-18 subjects. The RNeasy kit was used for extraction of total RNA. Using the KAPA Real-time Library Amplification kit, TCR-beta VDJ regions were amplified with primers for the TCR constant region and the 5'RACE anchor. A first PCR added sample indexes and Illumina adaptors, after which a second PCR increased the library yield. After purification with Ampure beads, the TCR product of roughly 650 bp was size-selected on a 2% E-gel SizeSelection system. Before pooling, library quality was assessed on a Bioanalyzer, concentration was determined with Qubit, and library quantification was performed with the Kapa Library Quantification kit. An Illumina HiSeq 2500 sequenced the libraries paired-end 2 x 150 bp. To increase sequence diversity, roughly 24-32% phiX was spiked into each library pool. The paper's data handling went like this. Quality-filtered reads were processed with the UMI-based MiGEC pipeline, which removed over 80% of raw TCR sequences during error correction. IMGT germline references were used for aligning VDJ genes, and each clonotype was defined as a unique CDR3 amino acid sequence together with its V-J genes. Clonal expansion, Shannon diversity, and CDR3 relatedness (CalcPairwiseDistances, ClusterSamples) were evaluated with VDJtools, and phylogenetic trees were built with CLCbio workbench. Using coefficient-of-variation modelling across technical triplicates, the study counted a clone as expanded if it had at least 8 unique UMIs. TCRdb trimmed the raw reads at Q25, called clones with MiXCR and kept productive beta chains. Each CDR3 protein appears once, grouped with its most common genes and DNA. TCRdb, rather than the study authors, made the V and J calls. The sample has over 65,000 distinct CDR3 sequences on record, around 9.9% of them singletons. Less than 2% of the sample comes from the top ten.

The clonotype originates from a man aged 50-60 years in good health. Recombination connected TRBV27 to TRBJ2-2, with TRBD2 identical over 11 junction bases. The sample comprised PBMCs. The CDR3 has the sequence CASRPTSGGTGELFF. Here is the DNA: TGTGCCAGCAGACCTACTAGCGGGGGTACCGGGGAGCTGTTTTTT.